The 17 T cell receptor beta chains reported below all come from one sample, sequenced in a study of blood T cell repertoires in COVID-19. Repertoires were generated with immunoSEQ multiplex PCR, while TCRdb's copy carries only in-frame clones and drops some. This sample carries nearly 65,000 clones, around 84% of them seen once, and the ten largest clones take more than 9%. Sample: peripheral blood. These receptors were taken from a human donor in a cohort sampled during active COVID-19.

This rearrangement joins TRBV29-1 to TRBJ2-7; the D is unclear. The CDR3 loop spans 13 amino acids. Between the trimmed V and J ends, which lost 8 bases and 6 bases, there was a span of 20 bases. Germline V gives CDR1 SQVTM, CDR2 ANQGSEA. As DNA, the CDR3 is TGCAGCTCCATCGGCGGCGGAGACTCCGAGCAGTACTTC. Protein product: CSSIGGGDSEQYF.

The rearrangement joins TRBV7-3 to TRBJ2-3, with TRBD2 matching 8 bases. CDR3 length equals 16 residues. The germline V gene has CDR1 SGHTA and CDR2 FQGTGA. V shed 2 bases and J 5 bases; nucleotides not matched to a gene: 9. CDR3 sequence (DNA): TGTGCCAGCAGCTTAGGCGCGGGGGGCCCACGAGATACGCAGTATTTT. Residues: CASSLGAGGPRDTQYF.

The CDR3 DNA sequence: TGTGCCAGCCTGACAGGGGGCGAAGGTTTTGCGGGCACTGAAGCTTTCTTT. Its protein product is CASLTGGEGFAGTEAFF. The rearrangement uses TRBV2 and TRBJ1-1; 10 bases align to TRBD1. Germline CDR1 and CDR2: SNHLY and FYNNEI. V shed 8 bases and J 4 bases; nucleotides not matched to a gene: 16. The CDR3 has 17 amino acids. Full variable domain (rest looked up from reference TRBV2 and TRBJ1-1): EPEVTQTPSHQVTQMGQEVILRCVPISNHLYFYWYRQILGQKVEFLVSFYNNEISEKSEIFDDQFSVERPDGSNFTLKIRSTKLEDSAMYFCASLTGGEGFAGTEAFFGQGTRLTVV.

This chain joins TRBV29-1 and TRBJ2-3, with 9 bases aligning to TRBD1. Per the germline V gene, CDR1 is SQVTM and CDR2 is ANQGSEA. J was trimmed by 5 bases and V by 4 bases; bases with no gene match: 4. The CDR3 extends over 13 amino acids. CDR3 loop: CSVGQGVRDTQYF. CDR3 nucleotide sequence: TGCAGCGTTGGACAGGGGGTAAGAGATACGCAGTATTTT.

This chain joins TRBV9 and TRBJ2-7; TRBD2 agrees at 9 bases. The CDR3 has 14 amino acids. Germline V gene lookup returns CDR1 SGDLS and CDR2 YYNGEE. Germline trimming cut 5 bases from V and 2 bases from J; bases unmatched to any gene: 5. The CDR3 nucleotides read TGTGCCAGCAGTGGGTCTAGCGGGACCTACGAGCAGTACTTC. Translating it yields CASSGSSGTYEQYF.

The chain combines TRBV12-2 with TRBJ1-6; the table's TRBD1 call for D was not verified on the DNA. TRBV12-2 is a known pseudogene. This CDR3 region has 16 residues. The CDR3 nucleotides read TGTGCAAGTCGCTTAGACAGGGGCTCCTATAATTCACCCCTCCACTTT. Its translation: CASRLDRGSYNSPLHF.

This chain connects TRBV12-3 or TRBV12-4 to TRBJ1-5; no clear D gene. This CDR3 has 12 residues. V was trimmed by 7 bases and J by 4 bases, leaving 8 bases between them. The CDR3 sequence: CASTLSNQPQHF. The CDR3 DNA sequence: TGTGCCAGCACCCTCTCGAATCAGCCCCAGCATTTT.

The chain carries TRBV27 and TRBJ2-1; 7 nucleotides line up with TRBD2. Germline-derived CDR1 and CDR2 are MNHEY and SMNVEV (reference sequence). With 3 bases clipped from V and 5 bases from J, the junction kept 4 bases outside the gene matches. CDR3 length equals 14 residues. CDR3 bases: TGTGCCAGCAGTTTCCGGGGGGTAAACAATGAGCAGTTCTTC. Its protein product is CASSFRGVNNEQFF.

This chain connects TRBV5-4 to TRBJ2-3, with 10 nucleotides matching TRBD2. V shed 3 bases, J shed 1 base, and the junction held 2 bases outside the gene matches. Per the germline V gene, CDR1 is SGHNT and CDR2 is YYREEE (reference sequence). This CDR3 has 15 residues. This chain's CDR3 is CASSWTSGRTDTQYF. The CDR3 DNA reads as TGTGCCAGCAGCTGGACTAGCGGTCGCACAGATACGCAGTATTTT.

The rearrangement links TRBV18 to TRBJ1-3; no firm D call. The CDR3 spans 16 residues. V was clipped by 0 bases and J by 0 bases, with 9 bases between them. Germline V CDR1 and CDR2: KGHSH, LQKENI. This CDR3 is CASSPPELLSGNTIYF. In DNA, the CDR3 is TGTGCCAGCTCACCACCAGAGTTACTCTCTGGAAACACCATATATTTT.

The V gene is TRBV13, the J gene TRBJ1-2, with D possibly being TRBD1 (6 bases). V was shortened by 5 bases and J by 4 bases, with 14 bases between the two germline ends. This CDR3 has 14 residues. Looked up from germline, CDR1 is PRHDT and CDR2 is FYEKMQ (reference sequence). CDR3 loop: CASSKPDSTYGYTF. The DNA for the CDR3 is TGTGCCAGCAGCAAACCGGACAGTACCTATGGCTACACCTTC.

The genes are TRBV7-9 and TRBJ1-3; TRBD1 aligns across 7 bases. Germline CDR1 is SEHNR and CDR2 is FQNEAQ (reference sequence). V was clipped by 0 bases and J by 1 base; unmatched bases: 6. CDR3 length: 17 residues. This chain's CDR3 is CASSLAPDRASGNTIYF. The CDR3, as DNA: TGTGCCAGCAGCTTAGCACCCGACAGGGCTTCTGGAAACACCATATATTTT.

This CDR3 is CASSVGGGHKTDTQYF. The DNA of the CDR3 is TGTGCCAGCAGCGTAGGAGGGGGACATAAAACAGATACGCAGTATTTT. V usage is TRBV9 and J usage is TRBJ2-3; tentatively, D is TRBD1 (6 bases). V lost 0 bases and J lost 3, with 14 bases in between. The CDR3 runs 16 residues. Per the germline V gene, CDR1 is SGDLS and CDR2 is YYNGEE. The full variable domain, with the rest looked up from reference TRBV9 and TRBJ2-3, is DSGVTQTPKHLITATGQRVTLRCSPRSGDLSVYWYQQSLDQGLQFLIQYYNGEERAKGNILERFSAQQFPDLHSELNLSSLELGDSALYFCASSVGGGHKTDTQYFGPGTRLTVL.

V gene TRBV28 combines with J gene TRBJ2-3, with D unclear. The CDR3 totals 13 residues. With 4 bases removed from V and 2 bases from J, the gap between germline ends came to 7 bases. CDR1 and CDR2 (germline): MDHEN, SYDVKM. In DNA, the CDR3 is TGTGCCAGCAGTTCCCATCACACAGATACGCAGTATTTT. Amino acids: CASSSHHTDTQYF.

V is TRBV7-2 and J is TRBJ2-2, with 8 positions matching TRBD1. Germline V lookup: CDR1 SGHTA, CDR2 FQGNSA. V lost 4 bases and J lost 7; bases outside the gene matches: 5. The CDR3 consists of 14 residues. CDR3 in DNA: TGTGCCAGCAGCTGGAACAGGGGGAACGGGGAGCTGTTTTTT. Translated, it gives CASSWNRGNGELFF.

The chain combines TRBV5-1 with TRBJ1-1, with D possibly matching TRBD1 (5 bases). V gave up 2 bases and J gave up 11 bases, with 13 bases separating them. CDR1 and CDR2 from the germline V gene are SGHRS and YFSETQ. The length of the CDR3 is 12 residues. The CDR3 DNA sequence: TGCGCCAGCAGCTTAGGGCCCGGGGGGGCTTTCTTT. It encodes CASSLGPGGAFF.

The V gene is TRBV9, the J gene TRBJ1-2, with TRBD1 as a possible D gene (5 bases). The CDR3 extends over 15 amino acids. V was clipped by 3 bases and J by 3 bases, with 15 bases between them. Per the germline V gene, CDR1 is SGDLS and CDR2 is YYNGEE. In nucleotides, the CDR3 is TGTGCCAGCAGCGGCCCTCCCGGGACTGACTATGGCTACACCTTC. It encodes CASSGPPGTDYGYTF. Full variable domain (remainder filled in from reference TRBV9 and TRBJ1-2): DSGVTQTPKHLITATGQRVTLRCSPRSGDLSVYWYQQSLDQGLQFLIQYYNGEERAKGNILERFSAQQFPDLHSELNLSSLELGDSALYFCASSGPPGTDYGYTFGSGTRLTVV.